Following are 26 T cell receptor beta chains from one sample sequenced in a study of CD8 T cells in ankylosing spondylitis. TCRdb ran MiXCR on the 5' RACE reads and lists one entry per CDR3 protein. Of 300,000 to 350,000 distinct CDR3 sequences listed, more than 20% were seen once; the top ten hold 3.5%. Sequencing was carried out using blood, either unsorted or a sorted T cell fraction (not recorded which). Receptors originate from a female donor with ankylosing spondylitis or in good health (not recorded which).

This rearrangement joins TRBV30 to TRBJ1-5; D remains unclear. This CDR3 contains 13 residues. V was clipped by 0 bases and J by 6 bases, with 9 bases between them. The germline V gene has CDR1 GTSNPN and CDR2 SVGIG (reference sequence). CDR3 protein: CAWSVRPSQPQHF. The CDR3 DNA is TGTGCCTGGAGTGTACGCCCTTCTCAGCCCCAGCATTTT.

This clonotype has just a few counts. V usage is TRBV20-1 and J usage is TRBJ2-7; the match to TRBD1 covers 7 bases. Germline assignment: CDR1 DFQATT and CDR2 SNEGSKA (reference sequence). V dropped 5 bases and J dropped 0; count of bases not matched to a gene: 4. CDR3 size: 13 residues. CDR3 amino acids: CSAVRDSSYEQYF. The CDR3 region has the DNA TGCAGTGCTGTCCGGGACAGCTCCTACGAGCAGTACTTC.

This clonotype has just a few counts. V and J are TRBV5-1 and TRBJ2-7; D is tentatively TRBD1 or TRBD2 (5 bases each). Germline V gives CDR1 SGHRS, CDR2 YFSETQ. CDR3 size: 15 residues. V lost 4 bases and J 0 bases, leaving 14 bases between the germline ends. CDR3 coding DNA: TGCGCCAGCAGCGAAGGGACCTCCAGCTCCTACGAGCAGTACTTC. Residues: CASSEGTSSSYEQYF. The variable domain in full, completed from reference TRBV5-1 and TRBJ2-7, reads KAGVTQTPRYLIKTRGQQVTLSCSPISGHRSVSWYQQTPGQGLQFLFEYFSETQRNKGNFPGRFSGRQFSNSRSEMNVSTLELGDSALYLCASSEGTSSSYEQYFGPGTRLTVT.

The table lists this clonotype with a few counts. The rearrangement links TRBV12-3 or TRBV12-4 to TRBJ2-2; D remains unclear. The CDR3 is made up of 14 amino acids. Between the trimmed V and J ends, which lost 6 bases and 5 bases, there was a span of 13 bases. The chain's CDR3 is CASSPPPRTGELFF. The CDR3, as DNA: TGTGCCAGCAGCCCCCCCCCTAGAACCGGGGAGCTGTTTTTT.

The V call is TRBV4-2, the J call TRBJ1-1; D gene unclear. Germline V gene data show CDR1 as LGHNA and CDR2 as YNFKEQ. This CDR3 spans 15 amino acids. With 0 bases removed from V and 0 bases from J, the gap between germline ends came to 8 bases. In DNA form, the CDR3 reads TGTGCCAGCAGCCAAGATCTGTTAGTGAACACTGAAGCTTTCTTT. It translates to CASSQDLLVNTEAFF.

There are many counts of this clonotype. The J gene is TRBJ2-3, the V gene TRBV20-1; D gene uncertain. Trimming stripped 7 bases from V and 7 bases from J, with 15 bases between. CDR1 DFQATT and CDR2 SNEGSKA come from the germline V gene (reference sequence). The CDR3 contains 12 residues. The CDR3 nucleotides read TGCAGTGAGGTAGAAGCGACTTATACGCAGTATTTT. It specifies CSEVEATYTQYF.

The rearrangement joins TRBV5-1 to TRBJ1-3; TRBD1 aligns across 8 bases. CDR1 SGHRS and CDR2 YFSETQ come from the germline V gene. The J segment lost 2 bases and the V segment lost 4 bases, leaving 5 bases of the junction unmatched. The CDR3 runs to 15 residues. This CDR3 reads CASSNGQGTGNTIYF. CDR3 DNA: TGCGCCAGCAGCAACGGACAGGGCACTGGAAACACCATATATTTT.

CDR3 in DNA: TGTGCCAGCAGCTTAGCCCTCTCGACAGGGGGATATAGCAATCAGCCCCAGCATTTT. Amino acids: CASSLALSTGGYSNQPQHF. The V call is TRBV11-1, the J call TRBJ1-5; 9 bases are shared with TRBD1. CDR1 and CDR2 from the germline V gene are SGHAT and FQDESV (reference sequence). J was trimmed by 0 bases and V by 0 bases; bases with no gene match: 9. CDR3 size: 19 residues.

This clonotype was detected many times. The V and J genes are TRBV29-1 and TRBJ2-5; D is unclear. The CDR3 spans 11 residues. The germline V and J ends were trimmed by 4 bases and 4 bases, with 7 bases remaining between them. Germline CDR1 is SQVTM and CDR2 is ANQGSEA. CDR3 residues: CSVGVGETQYF. CDR3 bases: TGCAGCGTTGGGGTAGGAGAGACCCAGTACTTC.

This clonotype has at least ten counts. The CDR3 spells CASSQKGHRTDEQYF. CDR3 DNA sequence: TGTGCCAGCAGCCAGAAGGGTCATAGAACGGACGAGCAGTACTTC. The V gene is TRBV12-3 or TRBV12-4, the J gene TRBJ2-7; no definite D call. This CDR3 contains 15 residues. Trimming took off 6 bases at V and 5 bases at J, with 20 bases between the two ends.

This clonotype was seen more than once but under ten times. J is TRBJ2-1 and V is TRBV11-1; 8 bases line up with TRBD2. Germline CDR1 and CDR2: SGHAT and FQDESV (reference sequence). J gave up 6 bases and V 1 base, and 5 bases lay outside the gene matches. This CDR3 is 15 amino acids long. CDR3 sequence reads: CASSLGLAGLNEQFF. In DNA, the CDR3 is TGTGCCAGCAGCTTAGGGCTAGCGGGTCTCAATGAGCAGTTCTTC.

The chain uses TRBV7-9 and TRBJ1-1; 7 positions agree with TRBD1. The CDR3 has 13 amino acids. Trimming removed 1 base from V and 6 bases from J; junction bases left unmatched: 2. Germline V lookup: CDR1 SEHNR, CDR2 FQNEAQ (reference sequence). CDR3 region: CASSLEGTAEAFF. As DNA, the CDR3 is TGTGCCAGCAGCTTAGAGGGGACAGCTGAAGCTTTCTTT.

This clonotype turned up a few times. This chain links TRBV6-2 or TRBV6-3 with TRBJ1-1; tentative D call: TRBD1 (6 bases). The CDR3 spans 14 residues. The V gene lost 6 bases and the J gene lost 4 bases, with 15 bases spanning the gap. Per the germline V gene, CDR1 is MNHEY and CDR2 is SVGEGT. The CDR3 region has the DNA TGTGCCAGCAGCTCCGTTGGGGGGCCCACTGAAGCTTTCTTT. Residues: CASSSVGGPTEAFF.

V usage is TRBV24-1 and J usage is TRBJ2-1; 10 bases line up with TRBD2. The germline V gene has CDR1 KGHDR and CDR2 SFDVKD. The CDR3 consists of 16 residues. V lost 2 bases to trimming and J lost 6 bases; unmatched junction nucleotides: 6. The CDR3: CATSDSRLAGLNEQFF. DNA of the CDR3: TGTGCCACCAGTGATTCGCGACTAGCGGGCCTCAATGAGCAGTTCTTC.

The chain carries TRBV5-1 and TRBJ2-1; tentatively, D is TRBD1 or TRBD2 (5 bases each). This CDR3 spans 16 amino acids. CDR1 and CDR2 from the germline V gene are SGHRS and YFSETQ. V gave up 0 bases and J gave up 8 bases, with 18 bases separating them. CDR3 DNA: TGCGCCAGCAGCTTGGGGGACCGCTCCGGACACGATGAGCAGTTCTTC. This codes for CASSLGDRSGHDEQFF.

V gene TRBV5-6 combines with J gene TRBJ1-4; 9 bases fit TRBD1. Looked up from germline, CDR1 is SGHDT and CDR2 is YYEEEE. The CDR3 consists of 16 residues. The ends lost 4 bases at V and 0 bases at J; junction bases unmatched: 4. For the CDR3, the DNA is TGTGCCAGCAGCCTCCGGACAGGGGCAACTAATGAAAAACTGTTTTTT. It codes for CASSLRTGATNEKLFF.

This clonotype appeared a few times. The chain combines TRBV24-1 with TRBJ2-7, with D perhaps TRBD1 (5 bases). Germline values: CDR1 KGHDR, CDR2 SFDVKD. V was pared by 11 bases and J by 5 bases, with 21 bases between. The CDR3 totals 14 residues. DNA for the CDR3: TGTGCCATACTCTTTTCCGGCAGGGCGGACGAGCAGTACTTC. This translates into CAILFSGRADEQYF.

In DNA form, the CDR3 reads TGTGCCAGCAGTACCGGCGGGACTCCTCAAGGCACAGATACGCAGTATTTT. The encoded protein is CASSTGGTPQGTDTQYF. J is TRBJ2-3 and V is TRBV6-2 or TRBV6-3, with a possible D match to TRBD2 (6 bases). Trimming pared 5 bases from V and 1 base from J, leaving 19 bases between. Germline lookup yields CDR1 MNHEY and CDR2 SVGEGT. The CDR3 contains 17 residues.

V gene TRBV2 combines with J gene TRBJ2-1, with D uncertain. Trimming shortened V by 6 bases and J by 0 bases, and 9 bases separated the two germline ends. This CDR3 region has 14 residues. Germline-derived CDR1 and CDR2 are SNHLY and FYNNEI. For the CDR3, the DNA is TGTGCCAGCAGGGCAGGTTACTCCTACAATGAGCAGTTCTTC. It is translated as CASRAGYSYNEQFF. Filled out from reference TRBV2 and TRBJ2-1, the complete variable domain reads EPEVTQTPSHQVTQMGQEVILRCVPISNHLYFYWYRQILGQKVEFLVSFYNNEISEKSEIFDDQFSVERPDGSNFTLKIRSTKLEDSAMYFCASRAGYSYNEQFFGPGTRLTVL.

V gene TRBV20-1 combines with J gene TRBJ2-1; TRBD1 matches at 9 bases. The V and J ends lost 4 bases and 5 bases, in that order; junction bases with no gene match: 12. Germline CDR1 DFQATT, CDR2 SNEGSKA (reference sequence). This CDR3 has 16 residues. For the CDR3, the DNA is TGCAGTGCTAAGCGACAGGGGGGGTATAGGGACAATGAGCAGTTCTTC. Its protein is CSAKRQGGYRDNEQFF.

A single count supports this clonotype. The V call is TRBV7-6, the J call TRBJ1-4; 9 bases map to TRBD1. This CDR3 spans 14 amino acids. The trim removed 5 bases at V and 4 bases at J, leaving 2 bases unmatched. The germline gives CDR1 SGHVS, CDR2 FNYEAQ. CDR3 DNA: TGTGCCAGCAGCCGGACAGGGGTTAATGAAAAACTGTTTTTT. Protein sequence: CASSRTGVNEKLFF.

The V call is TRBV10-1, the J call TRBJ2-1, with D possibly called TRBD1 or TRBD2 (5 bases each). Looked up from germline, CDR1 is WNHNN and CDR2 is SYGVQD (reference sequence). Trimming pared 0 bases from V and 5 bases from J, leaving 17 bases between. The CDR3 extends over 17 amino acids. CDR3 region: CASSESGESLGDNEQFF. The CDR3 bases are TGCGCCAGCAGTGAGTCGGGGGAGTCTTTAGGGGACAATGAGCAGTTCTTC.

This chain joins TRBV20-1 and TRBJ2-7; possible D gene TRBD2, 6 bases. Germline V gives CDR1 DFQATT, CDR2 SNEGSKA (reference sequence). V was shortened by 1 base and J by 7 bases, with 14 bases between the two germline ends. This CDR3 spans 13 amino acids. As DNA, the CDR3 is TGCAGTGCTAGAGTTAGCGGTAGGCGTGAGCAGTACTTC. Residues: CSARVSGRREQYF.

This chain links TRBV11-2 with TRBJ2-1; 10 bases are shared with TRBD2. Germline loops: CDR1 SGHAT, CDR2 FQNNGV. CDR3 length equals 17 residues. The J segment lost 0 bases and the V segment lost 5 bases, leaving 7 bases of the junction unmatched. This chain's CDR3 is CASSLRTSGVSYNEQFF. In nucleotides, the CDR3 is TGTGCCAGCAGCCTCAGGACTAGCGGAGTCTCCTACAATGAGCAGTTCTTC. The whole variable domain, remainder taken from reference TRBV11-2 and TRBJ2-1, is EAGVAQSPRYKIIEKRQSVAFWCNPISGHATLYWYQQILGQGPKLLIQFQNNGVVDDSQLPKDRFSAERLKGVDSTLKIQPAKLEDSAVYLCASSLRTSGVSYNEQFFGPGTRLTVL.

The CDR3 loop reads CASSLLAGLRGEQFF. Here the CDR3 DNA reads TGTGCCAGCAGTTTACTAGCGGGACTACGGGGTGAGCAGTTCTTC. The chain is built from TRBV12-3 or TRBV12-4 and TRBJ2-1, with TRBD2 matching over 9 bases. The J segment lost 9 bases and the V segment lost 2 bases, leaving 8 bases of the junction unmatched. CDR3 length equals 15 residues.

This clonotype was counted a few times. The chain joins TRBV6-1 to TRBJ2-1; D gene uncertain. The CDR3 is 10 amino acids. Trimming stripped 9 bases from V and 7 bases from J, with 7 bases between. The V gene's germline CDR1 is MNHNS and CDR2 SASEGT. The CDR3 coding sequence is TGTGCCAGTTGGGGTAATGAGCAGTTCTTC. Its protein is CASWGNEQFF.